One TCR beta chain is described in this entry. This specimen comes from a study of PD-1 blockade in classical Hodgkin lymphoma. The assay was immunoSEQ multiplex PCR, and TCRdb's table has in-frame clones only and misses some. The repertoire consists of more than 12,000 clones, with around 90% occurring once and the leading ten covering roughly 6%. Time point of the sample: newly diagnosed, previously untreated cHL patient sample. Through magnetic negative selection, CD8+ T cells were separated from PBMCs that had been thawed. Trimming left V 1 base short and J 6 bases short, with 7 bases between. Germline loops: CDR1 PRHDT, CDR2 FYEKMQ (reference sequence). CDR3 size: 13 residues.

The sequence derives from a human donor with classical Hodgkin lymphoma. J is TRBJ2-1 and V is TRBV13; a possible D gene is TRBD1 (5 bases). Sample: CD8+ T cells from blood. The CDR3 protein is CASSLAGSNEQFF. CDR3 sequence (DNA): TGTGCCAGCAGCTTAGCAGGGTCCAATGAGCAGTTCTTC.